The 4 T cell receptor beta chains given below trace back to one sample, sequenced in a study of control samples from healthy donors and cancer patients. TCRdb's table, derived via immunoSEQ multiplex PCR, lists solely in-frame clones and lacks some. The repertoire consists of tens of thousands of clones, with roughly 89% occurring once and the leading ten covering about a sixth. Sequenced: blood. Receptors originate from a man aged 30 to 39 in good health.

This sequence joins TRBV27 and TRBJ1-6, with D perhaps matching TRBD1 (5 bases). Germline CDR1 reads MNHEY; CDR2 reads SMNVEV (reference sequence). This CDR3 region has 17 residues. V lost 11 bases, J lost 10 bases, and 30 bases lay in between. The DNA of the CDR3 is TGTGCCCCATACCCTAGGGGCTTCACATTCAGAGGCTCACCCCTCCACTTT. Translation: CAPYPRGFTFRGSPLHF.

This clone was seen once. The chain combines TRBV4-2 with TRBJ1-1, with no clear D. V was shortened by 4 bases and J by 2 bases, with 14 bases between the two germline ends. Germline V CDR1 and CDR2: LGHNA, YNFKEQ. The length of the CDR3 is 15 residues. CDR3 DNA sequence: TGTGCCAGCAGCCCGGGCCCGGACGGCAACACTGAAGCTTTCTTT. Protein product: CASSPGPDGNTEAFF.

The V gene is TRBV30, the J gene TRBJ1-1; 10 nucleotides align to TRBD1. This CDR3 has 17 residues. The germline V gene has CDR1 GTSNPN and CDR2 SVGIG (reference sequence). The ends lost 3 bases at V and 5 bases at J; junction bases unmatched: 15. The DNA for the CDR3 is TGTGCCTGGAGGACAGGGGGCGCCGGGTATGGAACTACTGAAGCTTTCTTT. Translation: CAWRTGGAGYGTTEAFF. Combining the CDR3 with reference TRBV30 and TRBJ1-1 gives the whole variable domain SQTIHQWPATLVQPVGSPLSLECTVEGTSNPNLYWYRQAAGRGLQLLFYSVGIGQISSEVPQNLSASRPQDRQFILSSKKLLLSDSGFYLCAWRTGGAGYGTTEAFFGQGTRLTVV.

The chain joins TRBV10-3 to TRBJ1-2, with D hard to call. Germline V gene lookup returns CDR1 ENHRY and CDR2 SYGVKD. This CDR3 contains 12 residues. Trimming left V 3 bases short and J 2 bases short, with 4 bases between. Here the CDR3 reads CAISDANYGYTF. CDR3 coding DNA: TGTGCCATCAGTGATGCGAACTATGGCTACACCTTC.